Given below is one TCR beta chain in context. Its antigen is undetermined. The sample belongs to a study of T cell responses to AZD1222 COVID-19 vaccine. Study conclusions and caveats: Repertoires were sampled only after the peak T cell response.

Only in-frame clones appear in the TCRdb table, and some are missing; sequencing was by immunoSEQ multiplex PCR. The repertoire includes some 150,000 clones, 92% of them detected once, and about 3.3% sits in the top ten. This CDR3 region has 14 residues. Germline CDR1 is MNHEY and CDR2 is SMNVEV (reference sequence). V was trimmed by 5 bases and J by 6 bases, leaving 11 bases between them. The TCR originated in an adult who received the AZD1222 COVID-19 vaccine. The sample was peripheral blood, taken 28 days after the second AZD1222 dose. The J gene is TRBJ1-6, the V gene TRBV27; D might be TRBD1 (6 bases). The CDR3 sequence: CASSLTGSNSPLHF. CDR3 in DNA: TGTGCCAGCAGTCTAACAGGGAGTAATTCACCCCTCCACTTT.